This entry concerns a single T cell receptor (beta chain). These data come from a study of blood T cell repertoires in COVID-19. Study-level information: The origin of the acute and convalescent COVID-19 samples was the United States, Italy and Spain. Sample material is recorded as cDNA or gDNA derived from T cells, B-cell-depleted T cells, or PBMCs.

In the authors' workflow: Cell counts per sample came from amplifying reference gene primers. TCRdb's copy holds only in-frame clones and misses some; the assay was immunoSEQ multiplex PCR. V and J calls and clone size come straight from that table; D and trimming were deduced from the DNA. In the table there are approximately 140,000 clones, roughly 84% of which are singletons. The V and J ends lost 6 bases and 0 bases, in that order; junction bases with no gene match: 10. Germline CDR1 reads MDHEN; CDR2 reads SYDVKM. The CDR3 loop spans 17 amino acids. The sample comprised peripheral blood. The rearrangement uses TRBV28 and TRBJ1-1, with 10 bases aligning to TRBD1. The clonotype was recovered from a woman in her sixties or seventies with acute or convalescent COVID-19. The CDR3 DNA reads as TGTGCCAGCAGCCCCCCGACAGGGGGCAGATTGAACACTGAAGCTTTCTTT. Translated: CASSPPTGGRLNTEAFF.